Below are 25 T cell receptor beta chains sequenced from a single sample in a study of cytomegalovirus exposure and HLA in healthy donors. PCR involved 60 Vbeta and 13 Jbeta primers. Method: immunoSEQ multiplex PCR; TCRdb's copy keeps in-frame clones and lacks some. The sample has around 97,000 clones, 73% seen once. The material sequenced was PBMCs. The receptors were gathered from a middle-aged man in good health and CMV-seronegative.

CDR3 sequence: CSVGLTGTNEKLFF. CDR3 nucleotide sequence: TGCAGCGTTGGGTTGACAGGGACTAATGAAAAACTGTTTTTT. The chain combines TRBV29-1 with TRBJ1-4; the match to TRBD1 covers 7 bases. Germline-derived CDR1 and CDR2 are SQVTM and ANQGSEA. The V gene end was trimmed by 4 bases and the J gene end by 2 bases; junction bases not matched to a gene: 4. The CDR3 covers 14 residues.

The chain carries TRBV2 and TRBJ2-7, with 10 positions matching TRBD1. J was trimmed by 5 bases and V by 8 bases; bases with no gene match: 9. CDR3 length equals 14 residues. Germline V lookup: CDR1 SNHLY, CDR2 FYNNEI. CDR3 bases: TGTGCCAGCGTGTGGGACAGGGGTGATGACGAGCAGTACTTC. This sequence encodes CASVWDRGDDEQYF. Variable domain in full (rest from reference TRBV2 and TRBJ2-7): EPEVTQTPSHQVTQMGQEVILRCVPISNHLYFYWYRQILGQKVEFLVSFYNNEISEKSEIFDDQFSVERPDGSNFTLKIRSTKLEDSAMYFCASVWDRGDDEQYFGPGTRLTVT.

This sequence joins TRBV28 and TRBJ1-2, with 8 nucleotides matching TRBD1. This CDR3 is 14 amino acids long. CDR1 is MDHEN and CDR2 is SYDVKM in the germline V gene. The V segment lost 3 bases and the J segment 6 bases; nucleotides outside the gene matches: 6. The CDR3 DNA sequence: TGTGCCAGCAGTTTTGGGACAGGACATCATGGCTACACCTTC. Translation gives CASSFGTGHHGYTF.

This chain uses TRBV6-6 with TRBJ2-1; 9 bases map to TRBD1. Losses at the gene ends were 10 bases for V and 6 bases for J; bases not matched to a gene: 10. CDR1 and CDR2 (germline): MNHNY, SVGAGI (reference sequence). The CDR3 is made up of 14 amino acids. CDR3 DNA: TGTGCCATACGCCCGGGACAGGGATTCAATGAGCAGTTCTTC. Translated, it gives CAIRPGQGFNEQFF.

V gene TRBV2 combines with J gene TRBJ1-6, with D uncertain. The CDR3 is 14 residues long. From germline, CDR1 is SNHLY and CDR2 FYNNEI. Trimming removed 5 bases from V and 3 bases from J, with 8 bases in between. DNA of the CDR3: TGTGCCAGCAGTCAGGTCAGCTATAATTCACCCCTCCACTTT. Its translation: CASSQVSYNSPLHF.

The chain joins TRBV6-5 to TRBJ2-7; perhaps TRBD1 as D (5 bases). The germline gives CDR1 MNHEY, CDR2 SVGAGI. The CDR3 loop spans 15 amino acids. The V and J ends lost 0 bases and 0 bases respectively, with 9 bases between them. The CDR3 region is CASSYSGVASYEQYF. The CDR3, as DNA: TGTGCCAGCAGTTACTCAGGGGTAGCCTCCTACGAGCAGTACTTC.

The rearrangement uses TRBV6-5 and TRBJ2-3; D is ambiguous. The CDR3 consists of 12 residues. CDR1 and CDR2 (germline): MNHEY, SVGAGI. V was shortened by 5 bases and J by 8 bases, with 11 bases between the two germline ends. CDR3: CASSPDIGTQYF. The CDR3 nucleotides are TGTGCCAGCAGTCCCGACATTGGTACGCAGTATTTT.

V usage is TRBV4-1 and J usage is TRBJ2-5; a weak D match, TRBD1 (6 bases). Germline V gene lookup returns CDR1 MGHRA and CDR2 YSYEKL. There are 16 residues in the CDR3. Trimming took off 4 bases at V and 5 bases at J, with 20 bases between the two ends. The CDR3, as DNA: TGCGCCAGCAGCCCGAGAAGCTCAGGGGTCGGGGAGACCCAGTACTTC. This codes for CASSPRSSGVGETQYF.

The J gene is TRBJ2-5, the V gene TRBV7-7; TRBD2 agrees at 7 bases. CDR3 size: 14 residues. From germline, CDR1 is SSHAT and CDR2 FNYEAQ (reference sequence). J lost 1 base, V lost 3 bases, and 2 bases had no gene match. Written as DNA, the CDR3 is TGTGCCAGCAGCTTGAGCGGGGCCCAAGAGACCCAGTACTTC. Translating gives CASSLSGAQETQYF.

The V gene is TRBV29-1, the J gene TRBJ1-3; maybe TRBD1 (5 bases). From germline, CDR1 is SQVTM and CDR2 ANQGSEA. CDR3 size: 14 residues. V was trimmed by 0 bases and J by 2 bases, leaving 8 bases between them. CDR3: CSVEDLGAGNTIYF. The CDR3 bases are TGCAGCGTTGAAGATCTAGGGGCTGGAAACACCATATATTTT.

The rearrangement joins TRBV27 to TRBJ1-4; 7 nucleotides align to TRBD1. CDR1 and CDR2 from the germline V gene are MNHEY and SMNVEV (reference sequence). The J segment lost 5 bases and the V segment lost 4 bases, leaving 1 base of the junction unmatched. The CDR3 consists of 13 residues. CDR3: CASSWDSNEKLFF. DNA of the CDR3: TGTGCCAGCAGTTGGGACAGCAATGAAAAACTGTTTTTT.

CDR3 residues: CASRPAGNNQPQHF. The CDR3 region has the DNA TGTGCCAGCAGGCCCGCCGGGAACAATCAGCCCCAGCATTTT. The chain recombines TRBV27 with TRBJ1-5; unclear D gene. This CDR3 is built from 14 residues. Deletions cut 6 bases from V and 3 bases from J, with 12 bases between. Germline CDR1 reads MNHEY; CDR2 reads SMNVEV (reference sequence).

The V call is TRBV5-6, the J call TRBJ2-6, with TRBD1 as a possible D gene (5 bases). V was clipped by 4 bases and J by 0 bases, with 20 bases between them. This CDR3 region has 19 residues. Germline V lookup: CDR1 SGHDT, CDR2 YYEEEE. The CDR3 region is CASSPLGSGALSGANVLTF. CDR3 nucleotides: TGTGCCAGCAGCCCACTGGGGTCTGGGGCCCTCTCTGGGGCCAACGTCCTGACTTTC.

The chain couples TRBV30 to TRBJ1-2; D is uncertain. Germline V lookup: CDR1 GTSNPN, CDR2 SVGIG (reference sequence). V was cut by 0 bases and J by 5 bases, with 16 bases left in between. The CDR3 totals 15 residues. Here the CDR3 DNA reads TGTGCCTGGAGTGTACCCCACCTTCGGACTTATGGCTACACCTTC. This encodes CAWSVPHLRTYGYTF.

This chain links TRBV4-1 with TRBJ1-1, with 7 bases that match TRBD1. This CDR3 region has 15 residues. Germline CDR1 is MGHRA and CDR2 is YSYEKL. V lost 2 bases, J lost 4 bases, and 7 bases stayed unmatched. As DNA, the CDR3 is TGCGCCAGCAGCCAACCCGACAGGGTTCTCACTGAAGCTTTCTTT. Translated: CASSQPDRVLTEAFF.

As to this clone: Because the CDR3 is missing its conserved closing phenylalanine or tryptophan, this is likely a read error. The genes are TRBV2 and TRBJ1-4; 11 bases are a match to TRBD1. Trimming at V came to 5 bases and at J to 14 bases, leaving 13 bases not matched to a gene. The CDR3 consists of 15 residues. The germline CDR1 and CDR2 sequences are SNHLY and FYNNEI. Here the CDR3 reads CASSFRPGTGGYLFV. The CDR3 DNA sequence: TGTGCCAGCAGTTTCAGGCCTGGGACAGGGGGTTATCTGTTTGTT.

The chain employs TRBV9 and TRBJ2-2, with D tentatively TRBD2 (5 bases). V shed 3 bases and J shed 6 bases, with 15 bases lying between them. Germline V gene sequence: CDR1 SGDLS, CDR2 YYNGEE. This CDR3 has 15 residues. CDR3 sequence reads: CASSDSPTRSGELFF. The CDR3 bases are TGTGCCAGCAGCGATTCCCCCACTAGATCCGGGGAGCTGTTTTTT.

This clone was counted only a few times. CDR3: CAISDEGTTSTDTQYF. For the CDR3, the DNA is TGTGCCATCAGTGACGAGGGAACCACTAGCACAGATACGCAGTATTTT. The rearrangement links TRBV10-3 to TRBJ2-3; tentatively, D is TRBD2 (5 bases). From germline, CDR1 is ENHRY and CDR2 SYGVKD. The CDR3 length is 16 residues. V was clipped by 3 bases and J by 0 bases, with 13 bases between them.

In this sample, this clone turned up many times. The V and J genes are TRBV19 and TRBJ1-2, with D possibly being TRBD1 (5 bases). The CDR3 length is 14 residues. V was clipped by 8 bases and J by 1 base, with 14 bases between them. Germline CDR1 LNHDA, CDR2 SQIVND (reference sequence). The CDR3 protein is CASRDRAINYGYTF. The CDR3 DNA reads as TGTGCCAGTCGTGACAGAGCTATTAACTATGGCTACACCTTC.

J is TRBJ1-1 and V is TRBV19; no definite D call. Germline values: CDR1 LNHDA, CDR2 SQIVND (reference sequence). The CDR3 spans 15 residues. V lost 1 base and J 3 bases, leaving 12 bases between the germline ends. CDR3 sequence reads: CASSIAEVGYTEAFF. The CDR3 DNA sequence: TGTGCCAGTAGTATAGCTGAGGTTGGGTACACTGAAGCTTTCTTT.

The chain recombines TRBV11-2 with TRBJ2-2; tentatively, D is TRBD1 (6 bases). Per germline, CDR1 SGHAT and CDR2 FQNNGV. The germline V and J ends were trimmed by 5 bases and 6 bases, with 10 bases remaining between them. The CDR3 length is 13 residues. CDR3 in DNA: TGTGCCAGCAGCGGCGAGGGGGCCGGGGAGCTGTTTTTT. This translates into CASSGEGAGELFF.

This chain connects TRBV5-4 to TRBJ2-2; TRBD2 matches 13 bases. Trimming took 2 bases from V and 0 from J; bases not matched to a gene: 1. The CDR3 covers 17 residues. Germline CDR1 SGHNT, CDR2 YYREEE (reference sequence). The CDR3 here is CASSFGLAGANTGELFF. The CDR3 nucleotides are TGTGCCAGCAGCTTCGGACTAGCGGGGGCGAACACCGGGGAGCTGTTTTTT.

The chain couples TRBV5-1 to TRBJ2-5, with TRBD2 matching over 11 bases. This CDR3 has 16 amino acids. Germline values: CDR1 SGHRS, CDR2 YFSETQ. V trimming: 4 bases; J trimming: 5 bases; junction bases outside the gene matches: 10. This chain's CDR3 is CASSRQATSGEETQYF. CDR3 DNA sequence: TGCGCCAGCAGCCGACAGGCGACTAGCGGGGAGGAGACCCAGTACTTC.

The gene calls are TRBV29-1 and TRBJ1-2; 12 positions agree with TRBD1. The CDR3 sequence is 15 residues long. CDR1 and CDR2 from the germline V gene are SQVTM and ANQGSEA. V shed 3 bases, J shed 6 bases, and the junction held 8 bases outside the gene matches. The CDR3 DNA is TGCAGCGTTGACCTTAGGGACAGGGGGCTAGATGGCTACACCTTC. It translates to CSVDLRDRGLDGYTF.

This chain links TRBV7-2 with TRBJ1-2, with 10 bases matching TRBD1. The J segment lost 8 bases and the V segment lost 5 bases, leaving 11 bases of the junction unmatched. The CDR3 extends over 15 amino acids. CDR1 is SGHTA and CDR2 is FQGNSA in the germline V gene. The CDR3 DNA follows: TGTGCCAGCAGCCGGCCGGGGACAGGGGCGGTCGGCTACACCTTC. This codes for CASSRPGTGAVGYTF.